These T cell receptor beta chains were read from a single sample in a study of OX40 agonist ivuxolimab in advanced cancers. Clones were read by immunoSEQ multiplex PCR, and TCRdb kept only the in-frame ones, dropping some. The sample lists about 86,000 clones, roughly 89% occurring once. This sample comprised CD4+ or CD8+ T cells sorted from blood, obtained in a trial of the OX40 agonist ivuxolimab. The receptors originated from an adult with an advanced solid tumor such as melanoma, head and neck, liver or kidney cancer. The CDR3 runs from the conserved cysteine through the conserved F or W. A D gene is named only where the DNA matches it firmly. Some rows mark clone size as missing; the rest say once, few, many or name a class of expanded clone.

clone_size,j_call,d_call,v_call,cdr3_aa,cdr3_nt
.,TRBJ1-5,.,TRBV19,CASSPRTRGVWDQPQHF,TGTGCCAGTAGTCCTCGGACTCGTGGCGTGTGGGATCAGCCCCAGCATTTT
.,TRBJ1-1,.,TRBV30,CAWRVGSHTEAFF,TGTGCCTGGAGGGTCGGCTCCCACACTGAAGCTTTCTTT
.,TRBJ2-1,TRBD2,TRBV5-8,CASILERTSGSPNEQFF,TGTGCCAGCATCCTGGAACGGACTAGCGGGAGCCCAAATGAGCAGTTCTTC
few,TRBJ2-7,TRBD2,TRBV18,CASSPSGSRSYEQYF,TGTGCCAGCTCACCAAGCGGGAGTCGGTCCTACGAGCAGTACTTC
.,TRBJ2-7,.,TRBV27,CASSGQGSSYEQYF,TGTGCCAGCTCCGGGCAGGGAAGCTCCTACGAGCAGTACTTC
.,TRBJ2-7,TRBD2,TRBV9,CASSASGRALPYEQYF,TGTGCCAGCAGCGCTAGCGGGAGGGCCCTCCCCTACGAGCAGTACTTC
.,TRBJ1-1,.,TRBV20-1,CSARDTPEAFF,TGCAGTGCTAGAGACACACCCGAAGCTTTCTTT
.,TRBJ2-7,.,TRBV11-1,CASSLDSWGYEQYF,TGTGCCAGCAGCTTAGATAGTTGGGGTTACGAGCAGTACTTC
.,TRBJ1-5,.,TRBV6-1,CASSEVVTSNQPQHF,TGTGCCAGCAGTGAAGTGGTGACTAGCAATCAGCCCCAGCATTTT
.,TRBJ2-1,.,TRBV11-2,CASSFGYRTRTSYNEQFF,TGTGCCAGCAGCTTTGGCTACCGAACTAGGACCTCCTACAATGAGCAGTTCTTC
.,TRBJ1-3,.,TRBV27,CASSGTTGNTIYF,TGTGCCAGCAGCGGGACTACTGGAAACACCATATATTTT
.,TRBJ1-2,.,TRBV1,CTSSQGGGNYGYTF,TGCACCAGCAGCCAAGGGGGGGGCAACTATGGCTACACCTTC
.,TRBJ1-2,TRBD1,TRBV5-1,CASSEQGADGYTF,TGCGCCAGCAGCGAACAGGGGGCGGATGGCTACACCTTC
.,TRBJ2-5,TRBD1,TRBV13,CASSRRQGARETQYF,TGTGCCAGCAGCCGACGACAGGGGGCGAGGGAGACCCAGTACTTC
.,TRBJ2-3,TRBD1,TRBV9,CASSVGETGPTDTQYF,TGTGCCAGCAGCGTAGGTGAGACAGGGCCCACAGATACGCAGTATTTT
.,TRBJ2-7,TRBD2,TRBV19,CASSIELTSGVTYEQYF,TGTGCCAGTAGTATAGAGTTGACTAGCGGGGTGACCTACGAGCAGTACTTC
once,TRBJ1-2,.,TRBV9,CASGGLYGYTF,TGTGCCAGCGGGGGACTATATGGCTACACCTTC
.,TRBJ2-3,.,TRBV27,CASSLTGNTQYF,TGTGCCAGCAGCTTGACAGGCAATACGCAGTATTTT
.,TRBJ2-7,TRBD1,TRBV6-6,CASSYLGTGGPYEQYF,TGTGCCAGCAGTTACCTGGGGACAGGGGGCCCCTACGAGCAGTACTTC
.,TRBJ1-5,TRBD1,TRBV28,CASSQGAGSNQPQHF,TGTGCCAGCAGTCAGGGGGCGGGCAGCAATCAGCCCCAGCATTTT
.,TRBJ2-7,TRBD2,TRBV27,CASSLPTLAGGSYEQYF,TGTGCCAGCAGTCTCCCCACTCTAGCGGGGGGATCCTACGAGCAGTACTTC
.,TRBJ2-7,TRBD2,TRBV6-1,CASRTLTSAAYEQYF,TGTGCCAGCAGAACCTTGACTAGCGCGGCCTACGAGCAGTACTTC
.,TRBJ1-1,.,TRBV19,CASTSIGQITEAFF,TGTGCCAGTACCAGTATTGGGCAGATCACTGAAGCTTTCTTT
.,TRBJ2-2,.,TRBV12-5,CASGLPLNRLNTGELFF,TGTGCTAGTGGTTTGCCACTCAATCGCCTGAACACCGGGGAGCTGTTTTTT
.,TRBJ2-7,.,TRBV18,CASSPHRDGSYEQYF,TGTGCCAGCTCACCTCACCGGGACGGTTCCTACGAGCAGTACTTC
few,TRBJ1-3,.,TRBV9,CASSVAGRGQSGNTIYF,TGTGCCAGCAGCGTAGCTGGGAGGGGCCAGTCTGGAAACACCATATATTTT
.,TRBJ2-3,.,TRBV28,CASSLGAKGSLAGTDTQYF,TGTGCCAGCAGTTTAGGAGCCAAAGGTAGCCTAGCAGGCACAGATACGCAGTATTTT
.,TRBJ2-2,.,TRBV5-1,CASSLANTGELFF,TGCGCCAGCAGCTTGGCCAACACCGGGGAGCTGTTTTTT
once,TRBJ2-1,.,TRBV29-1,CSVDHSGTTYNEQFF,TGCAGCGTTGATCACTCCGGGACCACCTACAATGAGCAGTTCTTC
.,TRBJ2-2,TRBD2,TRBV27,CASNAGTSRITGELFF,TGTGCCAGCAATGCCGGGACTAGCCGTATCACCGGGGAGCTGTTTTTT
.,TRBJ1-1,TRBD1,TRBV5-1,CASSPIAGGNTEAFF,TGCGCCAGCAGCCCTATAGCAGGGGGCAACACTGAAGCTTTCTTT
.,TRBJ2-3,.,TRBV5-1,CASSLAIGRDTDTQYF,TGCGCCAGCAGCTTGGCGATCGGGAGAGACACAGATACGCAGTATTTT
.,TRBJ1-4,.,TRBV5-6,CASSSYDNNEKLFF,TGTGCCAGCAGCTCTTACGACAATAATGAAAAACTGTTTTTT
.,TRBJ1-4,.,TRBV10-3,CAISEGLYQKLFF,TGTGCCATCAGTGAGGGGCTCTATCAAAAACTGTTTTTT
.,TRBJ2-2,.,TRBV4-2,CASSQAVGLVTGELFF,TGTGCCAGCAGCCAAGCTGTGGGGCTCGTCACCGGGGAGCTGTTTTTT
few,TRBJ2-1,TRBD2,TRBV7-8,CASSPPSGRIGNEQFF,TGTGCCAGCAGCCCACCTAGCGGGAGGATCGGCAATGAGCAGTTCTTC
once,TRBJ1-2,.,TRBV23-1,CASSLNSCGYTF,TGCGCCAGCAGTCTTAACAGTTGTGGCTACACCTTC